Listed here are 19 T cell receptor beta chains from one sample, sequenced in a study of early T cells in non-severe SARS-CoV-2 infection. A single record per CDR3 protein comes from TCRdb applying MiXCR to the 5' RACE reads. Here the sample spans 25,000 to 40,000 distinct CDR3 sequences, roughly 5.3% being singletons. Source material: whole blood. The source is an adult who was a healthcare worker with PCR-confirmed SARS-CoV-2 infection or an uninfected control (not recorded which).

This clonotype was counted only a few times. This rearrangement joins TRBV12-3 or TRBV12-4 to TRBJ2-1, with D perhaps given as TRBD1 or TRBD2 (5 bases each). This CDR3 is 16 amino acids long. Trimming pared 0 bases from V and 4 bases from J, leaving 13 bases between. CDR3 protein: CASSLAGTHSYNEQFF. CDR3 DNA: TGTGCCAGCAGTTTAGCTGGGACCCATTCTTACAATGAGCAGTTCTTC.

In this sample, this clonotype turned up many times. The chain has TRBV7-2 and TRBJ2-1; 12 nucleotides align to TRBD2. The germline V gene has CDR1 SGHTA and CDR2 FQGNSA. Unmatched junction bases numbered 5, after V lost 1 base and J lost 7 bases. This CDR3 is 16 amino acids long. The chain's CDR3 is CASSLVPSGGVNEQFF. CDR3 in DNA: TGTGCCAGCAGCTTAGTACCTAGCGGGGGGGTAAATGAGCAGTTCTTC.

Many counts were recorded for this clonotype. V and J are TRBV16 and TRBJ2-7; D is ambiguous. Germline V gene lookup returns CDR1 KGHSY and CDR2 FQNENV. This CDR3 contains 11 residues. Trimming left V 2 bases short and J 3 bases short, with 2 bases between. The CDR3 loop reads CASSQGYEQYF. CDR3 coding DNA: TGTGCCAGCAGCCAAGGCTACGAGCAGTACTTC.

This clonotype was detected a few times. The gene calls are TRBV19 and TRBJ2-1, with 9 bases that match TRBD1. V dropped 7 bases and J dropped 3; count of bases not matched to a gene: 1. The CDR3 is 13 residues long. Germline CDR1 and CDR2: LNHDA and SQIVND (reference sequence). The CDR3 DNA follows: TGTGCCAGTAAGGACAGGGGCTACAATGAGCAGTTCTTC. Protein sequence: CASKDRGYNEQFF.

This clonotype was observed at least ten times. The V call is TRBV28, the J call TRBJ2-1; 13 bases agree with TRBD2. V trimming: 2 bases; J trimming: 9 bases; junction bases outside the gene matches: 10. CDR3 length: 17 amino acids. The germline CDR1 and CDR2 sequences are MDHEN and SYDVKM. The DNA of the CDR3 is TGTGCCAGCAGTTTACCCGTTACTAGCGGGAGGGCCGGTGAGCAGTTCTTC. This encodes CASSLPVTSGRAGEQFF.

This rearrangement joins TRBV10-1 to TRBJ2-1; no reliable D call. V was pared by 2 bases and J by 0 bases, with 5 bases between. Germline CDR1 is WNHNN and CDR2 is SYGVQD (reference sequence). CDR3 length: 14 residues. CDR3 in amino acids: CASSEESSYNEQFF. The CDR3 DNA is TGCGCCAGCAGTGAGGAAAGCTCCTACAATGAGCAGTTCTTC.

This clonotype was observed a few times. An end of the junction does not agree with germline; a read error may underlie this. The CDR3, as DNA: TGTGCTAGCAGCTTAGGACGGGGGGCGGAGACCCAGTACTTC. Translated: CASSLGRGAETQYF. The chain carries TRBV7-7 and TRBJ2-5; TRBD2 might be the D (7 bases). The CDR3 sequence is 14 residues long. CDR1 is SSHAT and CDR2 is FNYEAQ in the germline V gene (reference sequence).

The V call is TRBV6-6, the J call TRBJ2-5; TRBD2 agrees at 10 bases. Germline V lookup: CDR1 MNHNY, CDR2 SVGAGI (reference sequence). This CDR3 contains 14 residues. Trimming cost V 10 bases and J 1 base; bases outside gene matches: 6. In nucleotides, the CDR3 is TGTGCCATTTTTAGCGGGGGGTTCCAAGAGACCCAGTACTTC. As protein: CAIFSGGFQETQYF.

V and J are TRBV12-3 or TRBV12-4 and TRBJ2-7, with D unresolved. The CDR3 sequence is 12 residues long. Trimming left V 8 bases short and J 2 bases short, with 10 bases between. CDR3 DNA sequence: TGTGCCAGCCGCAAGCGCACCTACGAGCAGTACTTC. Amino acid sequence: CASRKRTYEQYF.

The sample holds many counts of this clonotype. The gene calls are TRBV9 and TRBJ1-4, with D perhaps matching TRBD1 (5 bases). The CDR3 has 15 residues. Trimming stripped 0 bases from V and 8 bases from J, with 14 bases between. Germline V gene lookup returns CDR1 SGDLS and CDR2 YYNGEE. DNA for the CDR3: TGTGCCAGCAGCGTAGGTCCAGGGAGGGAGGAAAAACTGTTTTTT. Translation gives CASSVGPGREEKLFF. The complete variable domain, with remaining parts taken from reference TRBV9 and TRBJ1-4, reads DSGVTQTPKHLITATGQRVTLRCSPRSGDLSVYWYQQSLDQGLQFLIQYYNGEERAKGNILERFSAQQFPDLHSELNLSSLELGDSALYFCASSVGPGREEKLFFGSGTQLSVL.

This clonotype appeared many times. The CDR3 DNA is TGCGCCAGCAGCTCGACACTACCGGGACAGCTCAGCACAGATACGCAGTATTTT. Its protein is CASSSTLPGQLSTDTQYF. The gene calls are TRBV5-1 and TRBJ2-3, with TRBD1 matching 7 bases. Germline CDR1 is SGHRS and CDR2 is YFSETQ. CDR3 length: 18 amino acids. V gave up 3 bases and J gave up 0 bases; unmatched junction bases: 13.

This chain uses TRBV7-9 with TRBJ2-3; no definite D call. Germline CDR1 reads SEHNR; CDR2 reads FQNEAQ (reference sequence). The CDR3 length is 15 residues. V was cut by 2 bases and J by 4 bases, with 13 bases left in between. CDR3 coding DNA: TGTGCCAGCAGCTTAATTTCGATATCACCAGATACGCAGTATTTT. This gives the protein CASSLISISPDTQYF.

In this sample, this clonotype turned up many times. The chain links TRBV10-3 to TRBJ2-2; D could derive from TRBD1 or TRBD2 (5 bases each). There are 16 residues in the CDR3. Germline-derived CDR1 and CDR2 are ENHRY and SYGVKD. With 4 bases removed from V and 1 base from J, the gap between germline ends came to 13 bases. The CDR3 region is CAISGRDLQNTGELFF. The CDR3 bases are TGTGCCATCAGTGGCCGGGACCTCCAGAACACCGGGGAGCTGTTTTTT.

Many counts were recorded for this clonotype. V and J are TRBV2 and TRBJ2-1; D remains unclear. Germline V gene lookup returns CDR1 SNHLY and CDR2 FYNNEI. The CDR3 consists of 11 residues. V was cut by 7 bases and J by 5 bases, with 6 bases left in between. The chain's CDR3 is CASTTDNEQFF. In DNA form, the CDR3 reads TGTGCCAGCACCACAGACAATGAGCAGTTCTTC.

This clonotype was seen a handful of times. The J gene is TRBJ2-3, the V gene TRBV4-2; the D is unclear. Trimming removed 4 bases from V and 4 bases from J, with 15 bases in between. The CDR3 covers 15 residues. The V gene's germline CDR1 is LGHNA and CDR2 YNFKEQ. CDR3 DNA: TGTGCCAGCAGCCCCGCGGTAGGTGGGGCAGATACGCAGTATTTT. Its translation: CASSPAVGGADTQYF.

At least ten counts were recorded for this clonotype. The gene calls are TRBV20-1 and TRBJ2-4; TRBD2 is a possible D gene (7 bases). V was cut by 3 bases and J by 0 bases, with 12 bases left in between. The CDR3 has 15 amino acids. Per the germline V gene, CDR1 is DFQATT and CDR2 is SNEGSKA (reference sequence). As DNA, the CDR3 is TGCAGTGCTAGGGGGGGGGCCCTAGCCAAAAACATTCAGTACTTC. As protein: CSARGGALAKNIQYF.

The chain uses TRBV20-1 and TRBJ1-1; D not resolved. Germline V gene sequence: CDR1 DFQATT, CDR2 SNEGSKA (reference sequence). The CDR3 covers 11 residues. The V gene lost 5 bases and the J gene lost 0 bases, with 4 bases spanning the gap. The CDR3 protein is CSAVLNTEAFF. The CDR3 DNA sequence: TGCAGTGCTGTCCTGAACACTGAAGCTTTCTTT.

In its sample, this clonotype was seen many times. The V and J genes are TRBV3-1 and TRBJ2-5; 10 positions match TRBD2. CDR3 length: 14 residues. Germline V gene sequence: CDR1 LGHDT, CDR2 YNNKEL (reference sequence). Trimming removed 4 bases from V and 5 bases from J; junction bases left unmatched: 4. The CDR3 sequence: CASSLAGGEETQYF. For the CDR3, the DNA is TGTGCCAGCAGCCTAGCGGGGGGAGAGGAGACCCAGTACTTC.

The rearrangement joins TRBV6-2 or TRBV6-3 to TRBJ1-2; a weak D match, TRBD1 (5 bases). V was cut by 2 bases and J by 2 bases, with 9 bases left in between. Looked up from germline, CDR1 is MNHEY and CDR2 is SVGEGT. There are 14 residues in the CDR3. CDR3 nucleotides: TGTGCCAGCAGTTACGGGGCACCGAACTATGGCTACACCTTC. It codes for CASSYGAPNYGYTF.